Listed below are T cell receptor beta chains from one sample, sequenced in a study of cytomegalovirus exposure and HLA in healthy donors. Repertoires were generated with immunoSEQ multiplex PCR, while TCRdb's copy carries only in-frame clones and drops some. The table lists about 100,000 clones, about 80% of them singletons. Source material: PBMCs. The receptors shown here come from a female donor in good health and CMV-seropositive. Both conserved end residues are part of each CDR3. Fields, in order: clone size, V gene, D gene, J gene, CDR3 protein, CDR3 DNA. D genes are given only for firm matches. Where a row states a size, it is once, few, many or the class of an expanded clone; other rows omit it.

.	TRBV18	TRBD1	TRBJ1-1	CASSPDRGNTEAFF	TGTGCCAGCTCCCCAGACAGGGGGAACACTGAAGCTTTCTTT
.	TRBV19	TRBD2	TRBJ2-3	CASSTISKRGATRTDTQYF	TGTGCCAGTAGTACCATCTCTAAGCGGGGGGCTACGCGCACAGATACGCAGTATTTT
.	TRBV19	TRBD1	TRBJ1-1	CASSGPGQGLNTEAFF	TGTGCCAGTAGTGGACCGGGACAGGGGCTGAACACTGAAGCTTTCTTT
.	TRBV6-9	.	TRBJ1-5	CASLRQPQHF	TGTGCCAGCTTACGGCAGCCCCAGCATTTT
.	TRBV5-1	.	TRBJ1-3	CASSLRGGRVTGNTIYF	TGCGCCAGCAGCTTGAGGGGAGGAAGAGTTACTGGAAACACCATATATTTT
.	TRBV30	.	TRBJ1-1	CAWSAGYGTEAFF	TGTGCCTGGAGTGCAGGGTATGGCACTGAAGCTTTCTTT
.	TRBV7-8	TRBD2	TRBJ2-3	CASGANGRETPTDTQYF	TGTGCCAGCGGCGCCAACGGGCGGGAGACCCCCACAGATACGCAGTATTTT
once	TRBV7-9	TRBD1	TRBJ2-7	CSSSLLAGTGASEQYF	TGTTCCAGCAGCTTATTAGCCGGGACAGGGGCTAGCGAGCAGTACTTC
.	TRBV19	.	TRBJ1-3	CATDRGGAGNTIYF	TGTGCCACCGACCGGGGGGGGGCCGGAAACACCATATATTTT
.	TRBV7-9	TRBD1	TRBJ2-2	CSSSLVTGGGTGELFF	TGTTCCAGCAGCTTAGTGACAGGGGGCGGCACCGGGGAGCTGTTTTTT
.	TRBV7-2	.	TRBJ2-5	CASSLGQAGQETQYF	TGTGCCAGCAGCTTAGGCCAGGCGGGACAAGAGACCCAGTACTTC
few	TRBV5-1	.	TRBJ1-2	CASSLKGAGGYTF	TGCGCCAGCAGCTTGAAAGGAGCGGGCGGCTACACCTTC
.	TRBV27	TRBD1	TRBJ2-7	CASSGRDRANEQYF	TGTGCCAGCAGCGGCCGGGACAGGGCCAACGAGCAGTACTTC
.	TRBV4-3	.	TRBJ2-3	CASSQDGGDTQYF	TGCGCCAGCAGCCAAGATGGGGGGGATACGCAGTATTTT
.	TRBV6-1	.	TRBJ1-5	CASRGTGLCKHF	TGTGCCAGCAGGGGGACTGGACTCTGTAAGCATTTT
.	TRBV6-1	TRBD1	TRBJ2-3	CASSELTGPDTQYF	TGTGCCAGCAGTGAATTGACAGGGCCAGATACGCAGTATTTT
.	TRBV29-1	TRBD1	TRBJ2-7	CSVGGGTGGYEQYF	TGCAGCGTTGGGGGGGGGACAGGGGGGTACGAGCAGTACTTC
.	TRBV18	TRBD2	TRBJ2-1	CASSPRGTSGSDEQFF	TGTGCCAGCTCACCCCGTGGGACTAGCGGGAGCGATGAGCAGTTCTTC
.	TRBV4-3	.	TRBJ1-2	CASSQDARTDETYGYTF	TGCGCCAGCAGCCAAGACGCCAGGACAGACGAGACCTATGGCTACACCTTC
once	TRBV9	TRBD2	TRBJ2-1	CASSSRTSGGYNEQFF	TGTGCCAGCAGCTCAAGGACTAGCGGGGGCTACAATGAGCAGTTCTTC
.	TRBV6-4	.	TRBJ2-2	CASSWIDRFANTGELFF	TGTGCCAGCAGTTGGATTGACAGGTTTGCGAACACCGGGGAGCTGTTTTTT
once	TRBV19	TRBD1	TRBJ1-2	CASSRQGLGYGYTF	TGTGCCAGTAGTCGACAGGGGTTAGGCTATGGCTACACCTTC
.	TRBV2	TRBD1	TRBJ2-7	CASKDRGPYYEQYF	TGTGCCAGCAAAGACAGGGGGCCCTACTACGAGCAGTACTTC
once	TRBV2	.	TRBJ2-1	CASSLETGGSSYNEQFF	TGTGCCAGCAGCTTGGAGACGGGGGGCAGCTCCTACAATGAGCAGTTCTTC
once	TRBV9	.	TRBJ1-4	CASSVQGRANEKLFF	TGTGCCAGCAGCGTACAGGGGCGGGCTAATGAAAAACTGTTTTTT
.	TRBV30	.	TRBJ2-7	CAWSKVAGLYEQYF	TGTGCCTGGAGTAAGGTGGCAGGGCTGTACGAGCAGTACTTC
few	TRBV2	TRBD1	TRBJ2-7	CASLGGGYEQYF	TGTGCCAGTCTAGGGGGCGGGTACGAGCAGTACTTC
.	TRBV7-9	.	TRBJ2-7	CSSSLKAPSEQYF	TGTTCCAGCAGCTTAAAAGCCCCCTCCGAGCAGTACTTC
.	TRBV6-6	.	TRBJ1-1	CASSYSQNTEAFF	TGTGCCAGCAGTTACAGCCAGAACACTGAAGCTTTCTTT
.	TRBV5-1	TRBD1	TRBJ1-6	CASSYQGAYNSPLHF	TGCGCCAGCAGCTACCAGGGGGCCTATAATTCACCCCTCCACTTT
.	TRBV5-1	.	TRBJ2-5	CASSRAAQETQYF	TGCGCCAGCAGCAGAGCGGCGCAAGAGACCCAGTACTTC
.	TRBV27	.	TRBJ2-7	CASSLQRSYEQYF	TGTGCCAGCAGTTTACAGCGGAGCTACGAGCAGTACTTC
.	TRBV5-1	.	TRBJ2-7	CASRRFTGTQPYEQYF	TGCGCCAGCCGTAGATTCACAGGGACCCAACCCTACGAGCAGTACTTC
few	TRBV18	TRBD1	TRBJ1-1	CASIRQGLNTEAFF	TGTGCCAGCATACGACAGGGGCTGAACACTGAAGCTTTCTTT
.	TRBV18	TRBD1	TRBJ1-2	CASSPLDRGANYGYTF	TGTGCCAGCTCACCCCTGGACAGGGGAGCTAACTATGGCTACACCTTC
.	TRBV5-1	TRBD1	TRBJ2-5	CASSPDRLETQYF	TGCGCCAGCAGCCCGGACAGGCTGGAGACCCAGTACTTC
.	TRBV30	.	TRBJ1-5	CAWSSGGVPRGQPQHF	TGTGCCTGGAGTTCGGGGGGGGTGCCCCGTGGACAGCCCCAGCATTTT
.	TRBV7-7	.	TRBJ1-4	CASQSATNEKLFF	TGTGCCAGTCAATCGGCAACTAATGAAAAACTGTTTTTT
.	TRBV19	.	TRBJ1-2	CASSPSLGAYGYTF	TGTGCCAGTAGTCCCAGCCTAGGGGCCTATGGCTACACCTTC
few	TRBV14	TRBD2	TRBJ2-1	CASSQGGLAKSPHEQFF	TGTGCCAGCAGCCAAGGGGGACTAGCTAAGTCTCCCCATGAGCAGTTCTTC
.	TRBV9	TRBD1	TRBJ2-1	CASSVVGTANEQFF	TGTGCCAGCAGCGTAGTCGGGACAGCTAATGAGCAGTTCTTC
.	TRBV18	TRBD1	TRBJ2-7	CASSLKTGTYEQHF	TGTGCCAGCTCTCTAAAGACAGGGACCTACGAGCAGCACTTC
.	TRBV4-1	.	TRBJ2-2	CASSPLRGFANTGELFF	TGCGCCAGCAGCCCTTTAAGGGGGTTCGCGAACACCGGGGAGCTGTTTTTT
.	TRBV2	.	TRBJ2-3	CASSEWGPRDTQYF	TGTGCCAGCAGTGAATGGGGGCCGAGAGATACGCAGTATTTT
.	TRBV7-2	TRBD1	TRBJ1-2	CASSLSRQGAGGYTF	TGTGCCAGCAGCTTATCCCGACAGGGGGCCGGGGGCTACACCTTC
.	TRBV4-1	.	TRBJ1-2	CASSQDREGVGRRRYTF	TGCGCCAGCAGCCAAGATCGGGAGGGGGTGGGGCGACGGCGCTACACCTTC
.	TRBV7-8	TRBD1	TRBJ2-2	CASSLGMTGQTRELFF	TGTGCCAGCAGCTTAGGGATGACAGGGCAGACCCGGGAGCTGTTTTTT